Each of the 14 T cell receptor beta chains below was sequenced from the same sample in a study of CD4 and CD8 cells across lung adenocarcinoma regions. TCRdb independently ran MiXCR on the PCR reads; one entry per CDR3 protein. The sample lists 9,500 to 15,000 distinct CDR3 sequences, around half occurring once. The sequenced sample consisted of CD8+ T cells from the margin of a lung tumor. Receptor source: a female donor with lung adenocarcinoma. The CD4 and CD8 labels of this study may be unreliable.

J is TRBJ2-3 and V is TRBV6-1; TRBD2 matches at 10 bases. Trimming removed 6 bases from V and 10 bases from J; junction bases left unmatched: 16. The CDR3 extends over 16 amino acids. Germline CDR1 MNHNS, CDR2 SASEGT. CDR3 residues: CASRPLAGVGSGAQYF. Written as DNA, the CDR3 is TGTGCCAGCAGGCCTCTAGCGGGGGTGGGTTCCGGGGCGCAGTATTTT.

CDR3 region: CASKRGLQDTQYF. In DNA, the CDR3 is TGTGCCAGCAAACGAGGTTTACAAGATACGCAGTATTTT. The V gene is TRBV6-1, the J gene TRBJ2-3; D is uncertain. V gave up 7 bases and J gave up 5 bases, with 13 bases separating them. The length of the CDR3 is 13 residues. Per the germline V gene, CDR1 is MNHNS and CDR2 is SASEGT.

The V and J genes are TRBV20-1 and TRBJ1-3; D call uncertain. V shed 3 bases and J shed 2 bases, with 11 bases lying between them. The germline V gene encodes CDR1 DFQATT and CDR2 SNEGSKA (reference sequence). This CDR3 is 14 amino acids long. CDR3 nucleotide sequence: TGCAGTGCTAGTCCTACAAAGACTGGAAACACCATATATTTT. It encodes CSASPTKTGNTIYF.

This clonotype was observed at least ten times. The chain carries TRBV27 and TRBJ2-6; D gene unclear. Germline CDR1 reads MNHEY; CDR2 reads SMNVEV (reference sequence). Trimming shortened V by 3 bases and J by 4 bases, and 10 bases separated the two germline ends. The CDR3 has 15 residues. CDR3 residues: CASSFLATGANVLTF. The CDR3 region has the DNA TGTGCCAGCAGTTTTTTGGCGACGGGGGCCAACGTCCTGACTTTC. Variable domain in full (rest from reference TRBV27 and TRBJ2-6): EAQVTQNPRYLITVTGKKLTVTCSQNMNHEYMSWYRQDPGLGLRQIYYSMNVEVTDKGDVPEGYKVSRKEKRNFPLILESPSPNQTSLYFCASSFLATGANVLTFGAGSRLTVL.

This clonotype was counted ten times or more. CDR3 sequence reads: CASSLGTGGEKLFF. The CDR3 DNA reads TGTGCCAGCAGCTTAGGGACAGGGGGCGAAAAACTGTTTTTT. The chain links TRBV7-6 to TRBJ1-4, with TRBD1 matching 11 bases. The CDR3 loop spans 14 amino acids. The germline CDR1 and CDR2 sequences are SGHVS and FNYEAQ. After removal of 1 base from V and 8 bases from J, the junction contained 0 bases not matched to a gene.

J is TRBJ2-5 and V is TRBV7-9; 8 bases fit TRBD2. The CDR3 spans 16 residues. CDR1 and CDR2 (germline): SEHNR, FQNEAQ (reference sequence). V gave up 1 base and J gave up 2 bases; unmatched junction bases: 6. The CDR3 sequence is CASSLDSASGQETQYF. CDR3 nucleotides: TGTGCCAGCAGCTTAGATTCCGCTAGCGGGCAAGAGACCCAGTACTTC. The variable domain in full, completed from reference TRBV7-9 and TRBJ2-5, reads DTGVSQNPRHKITKRGQNVTFRCDPISEHNRLYWYRQTLGQGPEFLTYFQNEAQLEKSRLLSDRFSAERPKGSFSTLEIQRTEQGDSAMYLCASSLDSASGQETQYFGPGTRLLVL.

This clonotype has only a few counts. This sequence joins TRBV6-5 and TRBJ1-3; perhaps TRBD1 as D (5 bases). The ends were cut back, 4 bases at V and 2 bases at J, with 18 bases in the middle. Germline CDR1 and CDR2: MNHEY and SVGAGI. CDR3 length: 17 residues. The CDR3 nucleotides read TGTGCCAGCAGTTCCGCCGGTTCATGGGGGGCTGGAAACACCATATATTTT. It is translated as CASSSAGSWGAGNTIYF.

This chain connects TRBV10-2 to TRBJ2-3; 11 bases agree with TRBD2. The CDR3 covers 16 residues. Germline lookup yields CDR1 WSHSY and CDR2 SAAADI. V shed 3 bases and J 5 bases; nucleotides not matched to a gene: 7. The DNA of the CDR3 is TGCGCCAGCAGTGAACACGGACTAGCGGGCGGAGATACGCAGTATTTT. Amino acids: CASSEHGLAGGDTQYF.

The chain carries TRBV7-7 and TRBJ2-6; no reliable D call. Germline assignment: CDR1 SSHAT and CDR2 FNYEAQ (reference sequence). The length of the CDR3 is 14 residues. The CDR3 DNA reads TGTGCTATCGAGCTTGGGGCTGGGGCCAACGTCCTGACTTTC. As protein: CAIELGAGANVLTF.

This clonotype was counted between two and nine times. The chain employs TRBV6-1 and TRBJ2-1; 7 bases are a match to TRBD1. J was trimmed by 1 base and V by 6 bases; bases with no gene match: 6. Germline values: CDR1 MNHNS, CDR2 SASEGT. The CDR3 has 15 amino acids. The CDR3 sequence: CASRKGQESYNEQFF. The CDR3 nucleotides read TGTGCCAGCAGGAAAGGACAGGAGTCCTACAATGAGCAGTTCTTC.

In its sample, this clonotype ranks as medium-sized. The gene calls are TRBV11-1 and TRBJ1-1, with TRBD1 identical over 9 bases. V trimming: 5 bases; J trimming: 4 bases; junction bases outside the gene matches: 11. Looked up from germline, CDR1 is SGHAT and CDR2 is FQDESV (reference sequence). The CDR3 length is 16 residues. The CDR3 here is CASSPRDREFSTEAFF. CDR3 in DNA: TGTGCCAGCAGCCCCCGGGACAGGGAGTTCAGCACTGAAGCTTTCTTT.

The V call is TRBV6-5, the J call TRBJ2-5, with 13 nucleotides matching TRBD2. Losses at the gene ends were 5 bases for V and 5 bases for J; bases not matched to a gene: 5. The CDR3 is 15 residues long. Germline values: CDR1 MNHEY, CDR2 SVGAGI. Here the CDR3 DNA reads TGTGCCAGCAGTACTAGCGGGGGGGCACGGGAGACCCAGTACTTC. It codes for CASSTSGGARETQYF.

In this sample, this clonotype turned up once. The gene calls are TRBV20-1 and TRBJ2-3; TRBD2 might be the D (7 bases). The DNA end lines up better with TRBJ2-5; the J call may be wrong. Germline values: CDR1 DFQATT, CDR2 SNEGSKA (reference sequence). The CDR3 sequence is 16 residues long. The CDR3 coding sequence is TGCAGTGCTAGGGGGGATGTGGGACAACTAGCGGAGACCCAGTACTTC. This encodes CSARGDVGQLAETQYF.

This clonotype is classed as medium-sized. This sequence joins TRBV11-3 and TRBJ2-1; D unclear. The germline gives CDR1 SGHNT, CDR2 YENEEA. V gave up 2 bases and J gave up 0 bases, with 8 bases separating them. This CDR3 is built from 15 residues. The CDR3 reads CASSLFTGSYNEQFF. The CDR3 DNA reads as TGTGCCAGCAGCTTATTCACCGGCTCCTACAATGAGCAGTTCTTC.